This TCR beta chain appears in the sequencing data of a study of blood T cells in healthy people across ages. Total RNA amounts of at least 6 micrograms were extracted per sample. Germline V lookup: CDR1 SQVTM, CDR2 ANQGSEA. This CDR3 spans 15 amino acids. The J segment lost 0 bases and the V segment lost 6 bases, leaving 8 bases of the junction unmatched. In the case of this clonotype: Its antigen is unidentified.

General study points: PBMCs that were unsorted prevented a conclusive naive versus antigen-experienced comparison.

Sample-barcoded 5' priming and a J-beta primer mix drove a second PCR of roughly 6 to 12 cycles. Every individual sample yielded 2.5 million or more paired-end reads (each containing CDR3). TCRdb passed the 5' RACE reads through MiXCR, listing each CDR3 protein once. There are around 750,000 distinct CDR3 sequences in the sample; roughly 50% occur only once, and approximately 40% lies in the top ten. This TCR derives from an older man in good health. V is TRBV29-1 and J is TRBJ1-3, with 7 bases identical to TRBD1. Sequenced sample: blood. The CDR3 spells CSVDFTGVSGNTIYF. CDR3 coding DNA: TGCAGCGTAGACTTCACAGGGGTCTCTGGAAACACCATATATTTT.